Sequencing of this T cell receptor (beta chain) was carried out in a study of blood T cell repertoires in COVID-19. Overall study context: From T cells, B-cell-depleted T cells, or PBMCs came the material, which was cDNA or gDNA.

As handled by the study authors: Amplification with reference gene primers provided the estimates of nucleated cell counts. TCRdb's copy holds only in-frame clones and misses some; the assay was immunoSEQ multiplex PCR. That table supplies the V and J calls and clone size; D and trimming were determined from the DNA. The sample yields about 520,000 clones, over 75% seen once. CDR1 and CDR2 (germline): MGHDK, SYGVNS. The V end was cut by 2 bases, the J end by 8 bases, with 16 bases between. This CDR3 comprises 14 residues. This receptor was taken from a human donor in a cohort sampled during active COVID-19. V usage is TRBV25-1 and J usage is TRBJ2-7; a weak D match, TRBD2 (5 bases). Material for sequencing was peripheral blood. The CDR3 sequence: CASSEGLARSQQYF. CDR3 coding DNA: TGTGCCAGCAGTGAAGGCCTAGCACGGTCGCAGCAGTACTTC.